Below are 30 T cell receptor beta chains sequenced from a single sample in a study of shared clonotypes between healthy human individuals. Clones were sequenced by immunoSEQ multiplex PCR, and TCRdb holds only the in-frame ones, with some missing. The data show 760,000 or so clones, just over 95% seen once. The naive CD8 population came from CD45RO-negative cells selected for CCR7, without terminally differentiated effector memory CD45RA+ cells. Sequenced input: naive CD8+ T cells sorted from blood. These receptors were collected from a man aged 25 to 40 in good health.

The chain recombines TRBV27 with TRBJ2-1, with D perhaps TRBD2 (6 bases). The CDR3 extends over 16 amino acids. V was clipped by 1 base and J by 5 bases, with 15 bases between them. Germline CDR1 is MNHEY and CDR2 is SMNVEV (reference sequence). CDR3 in DNA: TGTGCCAGCAGTTTATTGGGGGGTTTTTCCGACAATGAGCAGTTCTTC. It is translated as CASSLLGGFSDNEQFF.

The chain links TRBV29-1 to TRBJ1-1; no clear D gene. Germline-derived CDR1 and CDR2 are SQVTM and ANQGSEA. The CDR3 loop spans 11 amino acids. With 6 bases removed from V and 3 bases from J, the gap between germline ends came to 8 bases. In DNA, the CDR3 is TGCAGCGTCCCGTTTCACACTGAAGCTTTCTTT. Protein: CSVPFHTEAFF.

The chain joins TRBV29-1 to TRBJ1-2, with D hard to call. The germline CDR1 and CDR2 sequences are SQVTM and ANQGSEA. V was cut by 4 bases and J by 3 bases, with 12 bases left in between. The CDR3 has 13 amino acids. The CDR3 region is CSVVAGVDYGYTF. The CDR3 DNA reads as TGCAGCGTTGTGGCAGGCGTAGACTATGGCTACACCTTC. Combining the CDR3 with reference TRBV29-1 and TRBJ1-2 gives the whole variable domain SAVISQKPSRDICQRGTSLTIQCQVDSQVTMMFWYRQQPGQSLTLIATANQGSEATYESGFVIDKFPISRPNLTFSTLTVSNMSPEDSSIYLCSVVAGVDYGYTFGSGTRLTVV.

The V gene is TRBV27, the J gene TRBJ2-5; 9 nucleotides align to TRBD2. Per the germline V gene, CDR1 is MNHEY and CDR2 is SMNVEV (reference sequence). With V trimmed by 2 bases and J by 3 bases, 7 bases remained unmatched. The CDR3 sequence is 16 residues long. CDR3 sequence (DNA): TGTGCCAGCAGTTTAAGTCCTAGCGGGGTGAAAGAGACCCAGTACTTC. Encoded protein: CASSLSPSGVKETQYF.

The chain combines TRBV4-1 with TRBJ2-5; a possible D gene is TRBD2 (6 bases). From germline, CDR1 is MGHRA and CDR2 YSYEKL. This CDR3 is 15 amino acids long. With 1 base removed from V and 3 bases from J, the gap between germline ends came to 12 bases. The chain's CDR3 is CASSQAGRGEETQYF. The CDR3 DNA sequence: TGCGCCAGCAGCCAAGCTGGGCGGGGAGAAGAGACCCAGTACTTC.

The V gene is TRBV6-1, the J gene TRBJ2-5; TRBD1 agrees at 9 bases. The germline gives CDR1 MNHNS, CDR2 SASEGT. The CDR3 is 16 residues long. The trim removed 1 base at V and 2 bases at J, leaving 5 bases unmatched. CDR3 loop: CASSEGQGVGQETQYF. The CDR3 DNA sequence: TGTGCCAGCAGTGAAGGACAGGGGGTAGGACAAGAGACCCAGTACTTC.

The V and J genes are TRBV9 and TRBJ2-7; D is tentatively TRBD1 or TRBD2 (5 bases each). The length of the CDR3 is 15 residues. Germline loops: CDR1 SGDLS, CDR2 YYNGEE. Trimming took 0 bases from V and 6 from J, leaving 16 bases between them. The CDR3, as DNA: TGTGCCAGCAGCGTAGGATGGGGGACCCTCGGCGAGCAGTACTTC. Amino acid sequence: CASSVGWGTLGEQYF.

The genes are TRBV7-6 and TRBJ2-5; D possibly matches TRBD1 or TRBD2 (7 bases each). Germline V lookup: CDR1 SGHVS, CDR2 FNYEAQ. Trimming removed 2 bases at V and 2 bases at J, with 18 bases between. The CDR3 runs 17 residues. The CDR3 spells CASSLYVGGDRQETQYF. CDR3 DNA sequence: TGTGCCAGCAGCTTATACGTGGGGGGGGACAGACAAGAGACCCAGTACTTC.

The chain joins TRBV2 to TRBJ1-2; TRBD1 matches 8 bases. The germline gives CDR1 SNHLY, CDR2 FYNNEI. The CDR3 extends over 17 amino acids. V dropped 3 bases and J dropped 3; count of bases not matched to a gene: 12. Written as DNA, the CDR3 is TGTGCCAGCAGTGAGATAAGTGACAGGGGTCTCGACTATGGCTACACCTTC. Residues: CASSEISDRGLDYGYTF.

The J gene is TRBJ2-7, the V gene TRBV19; D tentatively reads TRBD1 or TRBD2 (6 bases each). This CDR3 region has 13 residues. Germline V gene sequence: CDR1 LNHDA, CDR2 SQIVND (reference sequence). V was shortened by 5 bases and J by 3 bases, with 11 bases between the two germline ends. CDR3 sequence (DNA): TGTGCCAGTAGTCCGCGGGACAACTACGAGCAGTACTTC. Its protein is CASSPRDNYEQYF.

The CDR3 region is CASSSTGLAGEETQYF. In DNA form, the CDR3 reads TGTGCCAGCAGCTCAACGGGACTAGCGGGAGAAGAGACCCAGTACTTC. The rearrangement joins TRBV11-2 to TRBJ2-5; 14 bases are a match to TRBD2. The V and J ends lost 4 bases and 3 bases, in that order; junction bases with no gene match: 4. The CDR3 extends over 16 amino acids. CDR1 and CDR2 (germline): SGHAT, FQNNGV.

The rearrangement links TRBV2 to TRBJ1-1, with D uncertain. Germline CDR1 SNHLY, CDR2 FYNNEI. V was cut by 8 bases and J by 1 base, with 8 bases left in between. The CDR3 extends over 12 amino acids. This CDR3 reads CASGRWNTEAFF. CDR3 nucleotide sequence: TGTGCCAGCGGTCGTTGGAACACTGAAGCTTTCTTT.

The chain links TRBV18 to TRBJ2-1; the D is unclear. The ends were cut back, 4 bases at V and 0 bases at J, with 10 bases in the middle. Looked up from germline, CDR1 is KGHSH and CDR2 is LQKENI. The CDR3 contains 15 residues. DNA for the CDR3: TGTGCCAGCTCACTCGGGTCGAGCTCCTACAATGAGCAGTTCTTC. This translates into CASSLGSSSYNEQFF.

The CDR3 nucleotides are TGTGCCAGCATTTGGAAAGTAGATACGCAGTATTTT. Translation: CASIWKVDTQYF. V gene TRBV6-1 combines with J gene TRBJ2-3; no firm D call. Trimming removed 7 bases at V and 5 bases at J, with 10 bases between. CDR1 is MNHNS and CDR2 is SASEGT in the germline V gene. This CDR3 is built from 12 residues.

This chain links TRBV7-9 with TRBJ2-1; perhaps TRBD1 as D (5 bases). The CDR3 has 13 amino acids. Germline CDR1 is SEHNR and CDR2 is FQNEAQ (reference sequence). Trimming shortened V by 4 bases and J by 10 bases, and 14 bases separated the two germline ends. CDR3 DNA: TGTGCCAGCAGCTCCTCCTCACAGGTAGAGCAGTTCTTC. Residues: CASSSSSQVEQFF. The variable domain in full, completed from reference TRBV7-9 and TRBJ2-1, reads DTGVSQNPRHKITKRGQNVTFRCDPISEHNRLYWYRQTLGQGPEFLTYFQNEAQLEKSRLLSDRFSAERPKGSFSTLEIQRTEQGDSAMYLCASSSSSQVEQFFGPGTRLTVL.

The CDR3, as DNA: TGTGCCAGCAGCTTAGGGTTTGGTGGACCCCGGGACACAGATACGCAGTATTTT. It encodes CASSLGFGGPRDTDTQYF. The gene calls are TRBV7-6 and TRBJ2-3; a weak D match, TRBD2 (5 bases). The V and J ends lost 1 base and 2 bases respectively, with 19 bases between them. This CDR3 has 18 amino acids. Germline V gene data show CDR1 as SGHVS and CDR2 as FNYEAQ. Looking up the rest from reference TRBV7-6 and TRBJ2-3 gives the full variable domain: GAGVSQSPRYKVTKRGQDVALRCDPISGHVSLYWYRQALGQGPEFLTYFNYEAQQDKSGLPNDRFSAERPEGSISTLTIQRTEQRDSAMYRCASSLGFGGPRDTDTQYFGPGTRLTVL.

The V and J genes are TRBV7-8 and TRBJ1-1, with a weak D call TRBD1 (5 bases). V lost 2 bases, J lost 4 bases, and 8 bases lay in between. The germline V gene encodes CDR1 SGHVS and CDR2 FQNEAQ. The CDR3 is made up of 13 amino acids. The CDR3 nucleotides are TGTGCCAGCAGCTTACAGGGTTTCACTGAAGCTTTCTTT. Its translation: CASSLQGFTEAFF.

This chain joins TRBV28 and TRBJ2-1, with D possibly TRBD2 on 6 matching bases. The CDR3 covers 16 residues. Looked up from germline, CDR1 is MDHEN and CDR2 is SYDVKM. V shed 4 bases and J shed 0 bases, with 13 bases lying between them. CDR3 nucleotide sequence: TGTGCCAGCAGTTCCCGGGACTTCAGCTCCTACAATGAGCAGTTCTTC. Its translation: CASSSRDFSSYNEQFF.

This chain joins TRBV7-8 and TRBJ1-5; 7 nucleotides align to TRBD1. The length of the CDR3 is 14 residues. V lost 5 bases to trimming and J lost 4 bases; unmatched junction nucleotides: 5. Germline assignment: CDR1 SGHVS and CDR2 FQNEAQ. CDR3 amino acids: CASSQGGANQPQHF. In DNA, the CDR3 is TGTGCCAGCAGCCAGGGGGGCGCGAATCAGCCCCAGCATTTT.

This rearrangement joins TRBV29-1 to TRBJ2-7, with D possibly being TRBD1 (5 bases). The germline V and J ends were trimmed by 5 bases and 0 bases, with 11 bases remaining between them. This CDR3 comprises 13 residues. Germline V lookup: CDR1 SQVTM, CDR2 ANQGSEA. CDR3 DNA: TGCAGCGTTCTGACAGTTCACTCCTACGAGCAGTACTTC. This codes for CSVLTVHSYEQYF.

This rearrangement joins TRBV4-1 to TRBJ1-1, with 8 bases fitting TRBD1. V shed 4 bases, J shed 3 bases, and the junction held 7 bases outside the gene matches. Germline CDR1 reads MGHRA; CDR2 reads YSYEKL. There are 15 residues in the CDR3. DNA for the CDR3: TGCGCCAGCAGCCCCTTGGACAGGGAACACACTGAAGCTTTCTTT. It codes for CASSPLDREHTEAFF.

This chain uses TRBV28 with TRBJ2-7; no definite D call. This CDR3 is 15 amino acids long. The germline CDR1 and CDR2 sequences are MDHEN and SYDVKM. V was clipped by 6 bases and J by 0 bases, with 15 bases between them. In nucleotides, the CDR3 is TGTGCCAGCAGCTCCCGGATCCTCAGCTCCTACGAGCAGTACTTC. Translating it yields CASSSRILSSYEQYF.

This clone has a single count. The CDR3 region is CASTLQGVYEQYF. The CDR3 DNA sequence: TGTGCCAGCACCCTCCAGGGTGTCTACGAGCAGTACTTC. This sequence joins TRBV28 and TRBJ2-7, with a weak D call TRBD1 (5 bases). Germline assignment: CDR1 MDHEN and CDR2 SYDVKM. The V end was cut by 7 bases, the J end by 3 bases, with 13 bases between. This CDR3 is built from 13 residues.

V gene TRBV6-6 combines with J gene TRBJ2-7, with TRBD1 matching over 9 bases. The CDR3 spans 14 residues. The V segment lost 7 bases and the J segment 6 bases; nucleotides outside the gene matches: 10. The V gene's germline CDR1 is MNHNY and CDR2 SVGAGI (reference sequence). DNA for the CDR3: TGTGCCAGCACTTCGTTACAGGGGGCTTCCGAGCAGTACTTC. It is translated as CASTSLQGASEQYF.

J is TRBJ1-2 and V is TRBV6-1; possible D gene TRBD1, 6 bases. The germline V and J ends were trimmed by 4 bases and 4 bases, with 13 bases remaining between them. The CDR3 is 14 residues long. Germline CDR1 MNHNS, CDR2 SASEGT. The CDR3 region has the DNA TGTGCCAGCAGTGTCTTTGGGGGCCCCTATGGCTACACCTTC. Its translation: CASSVFGGPYGYTF.

The chain uses TRBV6-1 and TRBJ2-3; D is uncertain. This CDR3 is 13 amino acids long. V shed 1 base and J shed 4 bases, with 6 bases lying between them. Germline CDR1 is MNHNS and CDR2 is SASEGT. CDR3 protein: CASSEVEADTQYF. The DNA of the CDR3 is TGTGCCAGCAGTGAAGTGGAAGCAGATACGCAGTATTTT.

The V and J genes are TRBV7-9 and TRBJ1-5, with D possibly TRBD1 on 5 matching bases. From germline, CDR1 is SEHNR and CDR2 FQNEAQ (reference sequence). The CDR3 is made up of 14 amino acids. V was shortened by 5 bases and J by 2 bases, with 10 bases between the two germline ends. Here the CDR3 DNA reads TGTGCCAGCAGCGTAGGAGGGGGCAATCAGCCCCAGCATTTT. Translating gives CASSVGGGNQPQHF.

The V and J genes are TRBV30 and TRBJ2-1, with 9 bases that match TRBD2. The V and J ends lost 0 bases and 8 bases, in that order; junction bases with no gene match: 11. The germline V gene encodes CDR1 GTSNPN and CDR2 SVGIG (reference sequence). CDR3 length equals 16 residues. In DNA, the CDR3 is TGTGCCTGGAGTGTTCTGCGGGAGGGCTTTGGGGATGAGCAGTTCTTC. This sequence encodes CAWSVLREGFGDEQFF.

The chain recombines TRBV5-1 with TRBJ2-3; unclear D gene. The CDR3 loop spans 14 amino acids. Trimming took off 1 base at V and 2 bases at J, with 8 bases between the two ends. Per the germline V gene, CDR1 is SGHRS and CDR2 is YFSETQ. CDR3 loop: CASSLFASTDTQYF. The CDR3, as DNA: TGCGCCAGCAGCTTGTTTGCCTCCACAGATACGCAGTATTTT.

The gene calls are TRBV2 and TRBJ2-7; possible D gene TRBD1, 6 bases. Germline CDR1 and CDR2: SNHLY and FYNNEI. This CDR3 comprises 14 residues. V gave up 7 bases and J gave up 7 bases, with 20 bases separating them. CDR3 in amino acids: CASNARGEYGEQYF. The CDR3, as DNA: TGTGCCAGCAATGCCAGGGGAGAGTATGGGGAGCAGTACTTC.